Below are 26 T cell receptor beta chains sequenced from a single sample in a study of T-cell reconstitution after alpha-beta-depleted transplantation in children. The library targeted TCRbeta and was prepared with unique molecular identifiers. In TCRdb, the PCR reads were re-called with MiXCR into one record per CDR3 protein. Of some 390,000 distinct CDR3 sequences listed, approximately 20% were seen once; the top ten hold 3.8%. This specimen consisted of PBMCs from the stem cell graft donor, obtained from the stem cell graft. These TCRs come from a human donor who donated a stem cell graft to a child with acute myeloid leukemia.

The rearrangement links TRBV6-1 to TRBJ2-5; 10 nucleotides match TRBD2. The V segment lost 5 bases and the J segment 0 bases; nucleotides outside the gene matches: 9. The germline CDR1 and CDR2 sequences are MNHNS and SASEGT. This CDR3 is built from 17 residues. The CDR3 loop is CASSPLPGLAYQETQYF. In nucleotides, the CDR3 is TGTGCCAGCAGTCCGCTTCCGGGACTAGCGTACCAAGAGACCCAGTACTTC.

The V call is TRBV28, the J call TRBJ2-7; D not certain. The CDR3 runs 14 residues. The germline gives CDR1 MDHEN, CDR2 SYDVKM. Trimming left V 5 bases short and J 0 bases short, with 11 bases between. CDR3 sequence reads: CASSRPANSYEQYF. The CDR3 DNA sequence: TGTGCCAGCAGTCGCCCCGCAAACTCCTACGAGCAGTACTTC.

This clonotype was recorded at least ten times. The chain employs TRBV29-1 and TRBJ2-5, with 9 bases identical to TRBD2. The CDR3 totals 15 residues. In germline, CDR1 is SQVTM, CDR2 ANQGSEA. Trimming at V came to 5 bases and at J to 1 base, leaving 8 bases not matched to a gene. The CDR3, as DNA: TGCAGCGTTCTAAAAGCGGGAGGAATCCAAGAGACCCAGTACTTC. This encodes CSVLKAGGIQETQYF.

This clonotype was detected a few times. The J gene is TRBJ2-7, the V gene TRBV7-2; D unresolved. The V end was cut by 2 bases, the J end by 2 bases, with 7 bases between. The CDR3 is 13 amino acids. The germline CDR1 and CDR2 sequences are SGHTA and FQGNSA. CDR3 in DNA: TGTGCCAGCAGCTTAAGGGCAACCTACGAGCAGTACTTC. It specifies CASSLRATYEQYF.

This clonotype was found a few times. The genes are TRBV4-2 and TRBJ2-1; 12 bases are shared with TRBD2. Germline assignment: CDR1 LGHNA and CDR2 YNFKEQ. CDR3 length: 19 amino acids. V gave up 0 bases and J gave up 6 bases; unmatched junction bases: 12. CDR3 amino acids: CASSQDSSSGRVWANEQFF. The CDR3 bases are TGTGCCAGCAGCCAAGATTCTTCTAGCGGGAGGGTTTGGGCCAATGAGCAGTTCTTC.

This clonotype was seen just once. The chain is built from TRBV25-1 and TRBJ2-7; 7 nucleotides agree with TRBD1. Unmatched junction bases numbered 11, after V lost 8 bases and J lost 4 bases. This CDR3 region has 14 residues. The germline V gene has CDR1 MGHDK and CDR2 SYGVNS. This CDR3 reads CASSETGSGYEQYF. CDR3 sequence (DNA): TGTGCCAGCTCCGAGACAGGGAGTGGGTACGAGCAGTACTTC.

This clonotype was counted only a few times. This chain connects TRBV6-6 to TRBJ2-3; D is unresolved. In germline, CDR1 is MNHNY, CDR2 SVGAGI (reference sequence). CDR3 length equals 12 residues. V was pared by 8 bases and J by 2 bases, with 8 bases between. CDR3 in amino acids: CASLGFTDTQYF. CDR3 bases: TGTGCCAGCCTCGGGTTCACAGATACGCAGTATTTT.

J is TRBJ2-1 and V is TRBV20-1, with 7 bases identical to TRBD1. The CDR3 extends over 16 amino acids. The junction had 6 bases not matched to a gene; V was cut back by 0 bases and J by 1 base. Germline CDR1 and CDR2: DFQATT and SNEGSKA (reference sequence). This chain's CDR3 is CSARDPGGKSYNEQFF. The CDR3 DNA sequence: TGCAGTGCTAGAGATCCAGGGGGTAAATCCTACAATGAGCAGTTCTTC.

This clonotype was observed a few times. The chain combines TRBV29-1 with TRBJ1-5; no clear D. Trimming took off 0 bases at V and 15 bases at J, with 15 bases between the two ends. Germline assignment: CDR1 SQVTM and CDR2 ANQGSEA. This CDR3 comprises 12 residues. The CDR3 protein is CSVEDIRSGLHF. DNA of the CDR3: TGCAGCGTTGAAGATATAAGATCGGGCCTGCATTTT. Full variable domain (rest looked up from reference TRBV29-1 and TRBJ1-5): SAVISQKPSRDICQRGTSLTIQCQVDSQVTMMFWYRQQPGQSLTLIATANQGSEATYESGFVIDKFPISRPNLTFSTLTVSNMSPEDSSIYLCSVEDIRSGLHFGDGTRLSIL.

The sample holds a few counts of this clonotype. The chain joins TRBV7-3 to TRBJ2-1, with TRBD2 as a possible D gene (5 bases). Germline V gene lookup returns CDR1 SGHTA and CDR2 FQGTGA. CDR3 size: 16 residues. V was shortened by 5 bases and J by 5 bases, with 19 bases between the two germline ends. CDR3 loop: CASSPRHGVTHNEQFF. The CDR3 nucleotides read TGTGCCAGCAGCCCCCGACACGGGGTGACTCACAATGAGCAGTTCTTC.

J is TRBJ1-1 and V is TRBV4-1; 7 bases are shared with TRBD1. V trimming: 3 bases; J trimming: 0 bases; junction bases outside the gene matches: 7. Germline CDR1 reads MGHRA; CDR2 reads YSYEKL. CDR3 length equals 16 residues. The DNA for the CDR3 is TGCGCCAGCAGCCAGCGTTCAGGGGGATTGAACACTGAAGCTTTCTTT. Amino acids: CASSQRSGGLNTEAFF.

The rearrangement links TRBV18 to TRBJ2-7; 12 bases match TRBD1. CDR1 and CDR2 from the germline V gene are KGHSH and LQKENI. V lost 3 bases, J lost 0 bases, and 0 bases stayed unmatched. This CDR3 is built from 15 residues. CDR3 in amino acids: CASSPGQGASYEQYF. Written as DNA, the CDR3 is TGTGCCAGCTCACCGGGACAGGGGGCCTCCTACGAGCAGTACTTC.

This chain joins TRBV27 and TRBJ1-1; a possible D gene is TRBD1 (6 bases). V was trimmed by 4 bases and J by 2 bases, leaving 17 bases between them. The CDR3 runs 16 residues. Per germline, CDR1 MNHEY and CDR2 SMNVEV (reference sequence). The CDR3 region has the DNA TGTGCCAGCAGTTCAGGACAGTTACCCTTTAACACTGAAGCTTTCTTT. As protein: CASSSGQLPFNTEAFF.

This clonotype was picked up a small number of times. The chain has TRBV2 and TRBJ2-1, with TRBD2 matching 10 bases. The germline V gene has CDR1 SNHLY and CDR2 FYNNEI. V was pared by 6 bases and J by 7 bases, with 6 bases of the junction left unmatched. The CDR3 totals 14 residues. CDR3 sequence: CASSTSGISNEQFF. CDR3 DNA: TGTGCCAGCAGCACTAGCGGGATATCAAATGAGCAGTTCTTC.

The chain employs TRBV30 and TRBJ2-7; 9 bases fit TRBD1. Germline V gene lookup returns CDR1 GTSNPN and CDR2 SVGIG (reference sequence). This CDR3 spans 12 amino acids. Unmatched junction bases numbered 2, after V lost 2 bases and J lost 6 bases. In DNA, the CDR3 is TGTGCCTGGAGTAAGACAGGGGGCGAGCAGTACTTC. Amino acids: CAWSKTGGEQYF.

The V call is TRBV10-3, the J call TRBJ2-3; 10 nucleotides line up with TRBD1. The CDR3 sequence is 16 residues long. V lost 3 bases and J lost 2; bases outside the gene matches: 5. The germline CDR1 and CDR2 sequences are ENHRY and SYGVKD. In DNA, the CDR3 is TGTGCCATCAGTGAAGGGGGACAGGGGTCCACAGATACGCAGTATTTT. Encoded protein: CAISEGGQGSTDTQYF.

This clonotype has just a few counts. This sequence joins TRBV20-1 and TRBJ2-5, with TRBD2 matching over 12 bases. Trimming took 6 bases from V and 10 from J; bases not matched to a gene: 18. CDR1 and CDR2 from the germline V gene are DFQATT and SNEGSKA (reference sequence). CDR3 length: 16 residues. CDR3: CSANGGKTSGSIVQYF. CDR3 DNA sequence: TGCAGTGCGAATGGGGGGAAGACTAGCGGGAGTATCGTCCAGTACTTC.

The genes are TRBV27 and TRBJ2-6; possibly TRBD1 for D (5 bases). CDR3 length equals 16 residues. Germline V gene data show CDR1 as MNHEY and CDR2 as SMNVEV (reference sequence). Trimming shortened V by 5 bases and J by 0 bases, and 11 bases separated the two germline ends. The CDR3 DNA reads TGTGCCAGCAGTACTTTGGACAACTCTGGGGCCAACGTCCTGACTTTC. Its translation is CASSTLDNSGANVLTF.

Here the CDR3 reads CASSAGTSGMQFF. DNA of the CDR3: TGTGCCAGCAGTGCCGGGACTAGCGGGATGCAGTTCTTC. The V gene is TRBV6-1, the J gene TRBJ2-1; 13 bases fit TRBD2. Germline V gene data show CDR1 as MNHNS and CDR2 as SASEGT. V shed 4 bases and J 12 bases; nucleotides not matched to a gene: 3. The CDR3 extends over 13 amino acids.

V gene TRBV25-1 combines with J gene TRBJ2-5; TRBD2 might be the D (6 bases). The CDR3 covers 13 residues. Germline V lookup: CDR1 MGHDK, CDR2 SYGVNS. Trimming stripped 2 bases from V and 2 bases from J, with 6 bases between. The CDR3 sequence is CASSEGTQETQYF. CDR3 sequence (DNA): TGTGCCAGCAGTGAAGGGACTCAAGAGACCCAGTACTTC.

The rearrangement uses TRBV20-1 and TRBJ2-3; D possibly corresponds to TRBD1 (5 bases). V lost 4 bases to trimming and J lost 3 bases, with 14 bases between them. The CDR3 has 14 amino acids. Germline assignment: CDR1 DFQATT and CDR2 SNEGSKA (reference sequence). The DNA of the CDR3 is TGCAGTGCTACGGCAGGGTCTAGGACAGATACGCAGTATTTT. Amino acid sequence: CSATAGSRTDTQYF.

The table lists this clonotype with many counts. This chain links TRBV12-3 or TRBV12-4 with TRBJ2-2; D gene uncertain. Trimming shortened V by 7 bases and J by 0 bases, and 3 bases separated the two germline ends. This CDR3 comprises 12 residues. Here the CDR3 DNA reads TGTGCCAGCAATGCGAACACCGGGGAGCTGTTTTTT. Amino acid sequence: CASNANTGELFF.

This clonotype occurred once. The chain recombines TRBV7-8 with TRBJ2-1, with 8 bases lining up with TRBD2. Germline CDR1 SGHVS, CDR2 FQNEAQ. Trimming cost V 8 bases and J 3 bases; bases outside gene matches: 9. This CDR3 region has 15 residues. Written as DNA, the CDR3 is TGTGCCAGCGGAAGCGGGAGAGAAGACTACAATGAGCAGTTCTTC. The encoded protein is CASGSGREDYNEQFF.

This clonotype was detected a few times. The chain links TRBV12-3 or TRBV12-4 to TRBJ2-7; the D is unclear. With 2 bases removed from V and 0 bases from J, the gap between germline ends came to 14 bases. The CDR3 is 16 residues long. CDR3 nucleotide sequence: TGTGCCAGCAGTTTATTTTCCACCAAAAGCTCCTACGAGCAGTACTTC. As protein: CASSLFSTKSSYEQYF.

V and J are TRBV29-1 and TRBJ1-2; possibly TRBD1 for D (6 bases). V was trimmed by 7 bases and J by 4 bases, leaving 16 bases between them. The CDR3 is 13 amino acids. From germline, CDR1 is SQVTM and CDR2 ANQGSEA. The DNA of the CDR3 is TGCAGCGATTTGGACAGTCCAAGCTATGGCTACACCTTC. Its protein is CSDLDSPSYGYTF.

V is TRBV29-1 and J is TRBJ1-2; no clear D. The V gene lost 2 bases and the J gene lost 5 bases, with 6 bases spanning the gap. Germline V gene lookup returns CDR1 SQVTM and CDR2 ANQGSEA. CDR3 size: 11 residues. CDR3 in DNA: TGCAGCGTTGAACGGCGGTATGGCTACACCTTC. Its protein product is CSVERRYGYTF.